This T cell receptor (beta chain) derives from a study of blood T cell repertoires in COVID-19. Whole-study context: Acute-phase and convalescent COVID-19 samples originated in the United States, Italy and Spain. T cells, B-cell-depleted T cells, or PBMCs supplied cDNA or gDNA.

V gave up 6 bases and J gave up 7 bases, with 18 bases separating them. Germline CDR1 and CDR2: MNHEY and SVGAGI. CDR3 length: 14 residues. Methods used by the authors: Reference gene primer amplification gave estimated nucleated cell counts. Profiling relied on immunoSEQ multiplex PCR, and the TCRdb table lists in-frame clones only, not all of them. V, J and clone size reflect that table, while D and trimming were determined from the DNA. The sample consists of about 160,000 clones, about 88% of them appearing once. This chain joins TRBV6-5 and TRBJ2-5; D perhaps matches TRBD1 (6 bases). The specimen was peripheral blood. The sequence was collected from a man in his forties or fifties with acute or convalescent COVID-19. CDR3 residues: CASRLPGTSGTQYF. In DNA form, the CDR3 reads TGTGCCAGCAGGCTTCCCGGGACATCTGGGACCCAGTACTTC.